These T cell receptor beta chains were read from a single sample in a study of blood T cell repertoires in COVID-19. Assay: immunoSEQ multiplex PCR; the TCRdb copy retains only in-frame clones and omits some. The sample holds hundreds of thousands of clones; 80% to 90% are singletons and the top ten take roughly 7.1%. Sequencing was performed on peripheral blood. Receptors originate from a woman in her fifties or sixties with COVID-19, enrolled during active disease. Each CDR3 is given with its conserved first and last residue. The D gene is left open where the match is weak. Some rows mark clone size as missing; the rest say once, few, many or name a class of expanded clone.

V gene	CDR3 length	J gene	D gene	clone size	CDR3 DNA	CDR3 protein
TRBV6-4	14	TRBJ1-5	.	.	TGTGCCAGAATGACAGCGTATAGCAATCAGCCCCAGCATTTT	CARMTAYSNQPQHF
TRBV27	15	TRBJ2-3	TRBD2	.	TGTGCCAGCAGTTTATCGCTAGGCGGGGGGGATACGCAGTATTTT	CASSLSLGGGDTQYF
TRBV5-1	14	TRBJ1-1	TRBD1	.	TGCGCCAGCAACCGGGACAGCCAGAACACTGAAGCTTTCTTT	CASNRDSQNTEAFF
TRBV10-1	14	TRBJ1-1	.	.	TGCGCCAGCAAGGAGGGGCAGGTTAACACTGAAGCTTTCTTT	CASKEGQVNTEAFF
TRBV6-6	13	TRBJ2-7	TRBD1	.	TGTGCCAGCAGCCGGGACAGGGTTTACGAGCAGTACTTC	CASSRDRVYEQYF
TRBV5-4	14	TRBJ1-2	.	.	TGTGCCAGCAGCTTGGCCCAAACTAACTATGGCTACACCTTC	CASSLAQTNYGYTF
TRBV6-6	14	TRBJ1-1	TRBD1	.	TGTGCCAGCAGTTACACCGACAGGGTCCCTGAAGCTTTCTTT	CASSYTDRVPEAFF
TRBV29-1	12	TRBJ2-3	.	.	TGCAGCGTTGAATTCGGGGCAGATACGCAGTATTTT	CSVEFGADTQYF
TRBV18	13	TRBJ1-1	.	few	TGTGCCAGCTCCCGAGACATGAACACTGAAGCTTTCTTT	CASSRDMNTEAFF
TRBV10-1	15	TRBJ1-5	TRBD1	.	TGCGCCAGCAGGTTTAGGGACAGGGGTAATCAGCCCCAGCATTTT	CASRFRDRGNQPQHF
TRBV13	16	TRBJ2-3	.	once	TGTGCCAGCAGCCCTCGACAGGAAGAGAGCACAGATACGCAGTATTTT	CASSPRQEESTDTQYF
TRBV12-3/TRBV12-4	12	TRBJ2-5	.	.	TGTGCCAGCAGTCCCCCCGGGGGGACCCAGTACTTC	CASSPPGGTQYF
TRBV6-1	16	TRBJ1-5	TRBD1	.	TGTGCCAGCAGTGTAATAGACCAGGGGGCAGGGCAGCCCCAGCATTTT	CASSVIDQGAGQPQHF
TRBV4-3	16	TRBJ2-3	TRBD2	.	TGCGCCAGCAGCCAAGATTCGTTCGACGGGGGGGATACGCAGTATTTT	CASSQDSFDGGDTQYF
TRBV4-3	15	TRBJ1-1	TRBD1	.	TGCGCCAGCAGCCCCCGACAGGGTTTGGTCACTGAAGCTTTCTTT	CASSPRQGLVTEAFF
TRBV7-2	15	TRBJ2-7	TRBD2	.	TGTGCCAGCAGCTCTAGCGGGGGGGCTATCTACGAGCAGTACTTC	CASSSSGGAIYEQYF
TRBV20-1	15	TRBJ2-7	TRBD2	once	TGCAGTGCTAGTTACCCGGGACTAGCGGCCTACGAGCAGTACTTC	CSASYPGLAAYEQYF
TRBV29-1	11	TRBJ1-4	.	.	TGCAACCGGAGGGAAAATGAAAAACTGTTTTTT	CNRRENEKLFF
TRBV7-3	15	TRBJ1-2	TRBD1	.	TGTGCCAGCAGCTTACCGGGACAGGGGGTTTACGGCTACACCTTC	CASSLPGQGVYGYTF
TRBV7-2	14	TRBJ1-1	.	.	TGTGCCAGCAGCCCTTATTGGGAGGGCACTGAAGCTTTCTTT	CASSPYWEGTEAFF
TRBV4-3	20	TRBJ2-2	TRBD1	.	TGCGCCAGCAGCCTGGCGGGCTGGGTTCCGGGACAGGGTAACACCGGGGAGCTGTTTTTT	CASSLAGWVPGQGNTGELFF
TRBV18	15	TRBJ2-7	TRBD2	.	TGTGCCAGCTCACCACCTGCAGCGGGGGCCTACGAGCAGTACTTC	CASSPPAAGAYEQYF
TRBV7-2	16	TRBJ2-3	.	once	TGTGCCAGCAGCTCCCTCGGGGGGCCAGCCCTAGGTACGCAGTATTTT	CASSSLGGPALGTQYF
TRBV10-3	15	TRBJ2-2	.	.	TGTGCCATCAGTGAGTCCCAGGGGGGCACCGGGGAGCTGTTTTTT	CAISESQGGTGELFF
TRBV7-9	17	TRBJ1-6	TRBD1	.	TGTGCCAGCAGCTGGACAGGGCAGAGCTCCTATAATTCACCCCTCCACTTT	CASSWTGQSSYNSPLHF
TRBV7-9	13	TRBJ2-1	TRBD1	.	TGTGCCAGCAGCCTTACCCAGGGGGCCGGGCAGTTCTTC	CASSLTQGAGQFF
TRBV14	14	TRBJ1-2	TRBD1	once	TGTGCCAGTCCGGAGACAGGGGGATTGAGAGGCTACACCTTC	CASPETGGLRGYTF
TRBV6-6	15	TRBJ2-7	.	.	TGTGCCAGCAGTTCCCATTTCGACGTAGCATACGAGCAGTACTTC	CASSSHFDVAYEQYF